This TCR beta chain was documented in a study of cytomegalovirus exposure and HLA in healthy donors. This clone came up a few times. What it binds is unknown. Primers for the PCR totalled 60 Vbeta and 13 Jbeta. Generated by immunoSEQ multiplex PCR, the TCRdb table keeps only in-frame clones and is missing some. Among 150,000 to 200,000 clones listed, about 76% were seen once. The study, taken as a whole, reports: Later, an analysis found that common viral pathogens appeared to be linked with several of the most significant clusters.

Germline CDR1 and CDR2: MNHNS and SASEGT. The CDR3 runs 12 residues. V lost 2 bases and J 8 bases, leaving 6 bases between the germline ends. Sequencing input: PBMCs. V is TRBV6-1 and J is TRBJ1-4; possibly TRBD1 for D (5 bases). The receptor's source is a woman in her forties or fifties in good health and CMV-seronegative. The chain's CDR3 is CASSERGEKLFF. The CDR3 DNA follows: TGTGCCAGCAGTGAACGGGGGGAAAAACTGTTTTTT.